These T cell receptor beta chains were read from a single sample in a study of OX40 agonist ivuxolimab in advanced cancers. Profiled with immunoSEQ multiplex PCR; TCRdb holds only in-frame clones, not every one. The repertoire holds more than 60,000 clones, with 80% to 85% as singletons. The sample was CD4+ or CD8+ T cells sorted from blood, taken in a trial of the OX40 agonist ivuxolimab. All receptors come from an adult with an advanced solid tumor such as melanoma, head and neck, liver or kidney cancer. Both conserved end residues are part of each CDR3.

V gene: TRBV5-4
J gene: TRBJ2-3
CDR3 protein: CASSFGLAGAGSQYF

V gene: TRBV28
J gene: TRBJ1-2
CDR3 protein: CASSRPSWSGYTF

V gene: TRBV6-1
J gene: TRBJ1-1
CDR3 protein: CASSESDGYTEAFF

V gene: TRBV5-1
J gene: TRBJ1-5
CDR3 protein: CASSWTGGSNQPQHF

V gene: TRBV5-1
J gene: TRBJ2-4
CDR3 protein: CASSLDGTSGGGNIQYF

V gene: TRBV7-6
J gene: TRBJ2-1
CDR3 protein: CASSLVFGEQFF

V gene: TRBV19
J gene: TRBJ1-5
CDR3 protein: CASSMFRGQGQPQHF

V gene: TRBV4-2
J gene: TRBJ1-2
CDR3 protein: CASSQENSGHNYGYTF

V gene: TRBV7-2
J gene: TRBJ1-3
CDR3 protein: CASSTRQGSGNTIYF

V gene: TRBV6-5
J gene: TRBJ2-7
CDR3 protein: CASSYSINPSYEQYF